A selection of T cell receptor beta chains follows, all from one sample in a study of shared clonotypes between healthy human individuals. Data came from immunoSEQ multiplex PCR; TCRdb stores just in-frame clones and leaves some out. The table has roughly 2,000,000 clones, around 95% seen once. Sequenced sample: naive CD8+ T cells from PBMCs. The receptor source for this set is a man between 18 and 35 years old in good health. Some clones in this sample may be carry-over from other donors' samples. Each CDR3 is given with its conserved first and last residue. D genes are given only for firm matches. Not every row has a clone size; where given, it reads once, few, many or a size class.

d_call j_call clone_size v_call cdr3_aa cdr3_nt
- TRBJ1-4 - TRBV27 CASRAAFYLANEKLFF TGTGCCAGCAGGGCCGCATTCTATCTAGCTAATGAAAAACTGTTTTTT
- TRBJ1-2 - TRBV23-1 CASSQQKTGTPNYGYTF TGCGCCAGCAGTCAACAGAAAACAGGGACCCCCAACTATGGCTACACCTTC
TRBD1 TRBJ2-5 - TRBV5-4 CASSLDRTGEETQYF TGTGCCAGCAGCTTGGACAGGACAGGGGAAGAGACCCAGTACTTC
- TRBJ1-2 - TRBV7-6 CASSPQPTSGAYGYTF TGTGCCAGCAGCCCCCAGCCGACTTCGGGAGCCTATGGCTACACCTTC
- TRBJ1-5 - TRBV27 CASSLGPGEQQPQHF TGTGCCAGCAGTTTAGGTCCAGGGGAACAGCAGCCCCAGCATTTT
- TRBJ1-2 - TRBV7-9 CASSLGTELYGYTF TGTGCCAGCAGCCTAGGGACTGAGCTCTATGGCTACACCTTC
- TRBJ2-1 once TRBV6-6 CASSYLSGFNEQFF TGTGCCAGCAGTTACTTGTCCGGATTCAATGAGCAGTTCTTC
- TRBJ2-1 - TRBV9 CASTPGGGGFVNEQFF TGTGCCAGCACCCCCGGAGGGGGGGGATTCGTGAATGAGCAGTTCTTC
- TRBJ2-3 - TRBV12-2 CASRLCTLHQPGQGTDTQYF TGTGCAAGTCGCTTATGTACACTACATCAACCGGGACAGGGCACAGATACGCAGTATTTT
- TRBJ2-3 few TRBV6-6 CASSYERTDTQYF TGTGCCAGCAGTTACGAGAGAACAGATACGCAGTATTTT
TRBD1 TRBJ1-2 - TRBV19 CASSPHGTDLNYGYTF TGTGCCAGTAGTCCCCATGGGACAGATCTTAACTATGGCTACACCTTC
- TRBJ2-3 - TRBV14 CASSLLSTDTQYF TGTGCCAGCAGCCTTTTGAGCACAGATACGCAGTATTTT
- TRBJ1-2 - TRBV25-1 CASSEGGAYGYTF TGTGCCAGCAGTGAAGGGGGGGCCTATGGCTACACCTTC
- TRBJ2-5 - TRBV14 CASSLSQETQYF TGTGCCAGCAGCCTCTCTCAAGAGACCCAGTACTTC
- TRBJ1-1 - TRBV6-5 CASSYDWGTEAFF TGTGCCAGCAGCTATGACTGGGGCACTGAAGCTTTCTTT
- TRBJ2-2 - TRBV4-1 CASSQDLLGRNTGELFF TGCGCCAGCAGCCAAGATCTACTAGGGAGGAACACCGGGGAGCTGTTTTTT
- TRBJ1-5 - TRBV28 CASSLFIQSNQPQHF TGTGCCAGCAGTTTATTTATTCAGAGCAATCAGCCCCAGCATTTT
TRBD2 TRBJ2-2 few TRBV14 CASSQDRGRGTGELFF TGTGCCAGCAGCCAAGATCGCGGGAGAGGCACCGGGGAGCTGTTTTTT
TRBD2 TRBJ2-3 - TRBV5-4 CASSLKREATDTQYF TGTGCCAGCAGCTTGAAGCGGGAGGCCACAGATACGCAGTATTTT
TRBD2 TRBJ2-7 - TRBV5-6 CASSLALAGTFHEQYF TGTGCCAGCAGCTTGGCACTAGCGGGCACCTTCCACGAGCAGTACTTC
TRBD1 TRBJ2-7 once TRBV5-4 CASSLGMTGGQDEQYF TGTGCCAGCAGCTTGGGGATGACAGGGGGCCAGGACGAGCAGTACTTC
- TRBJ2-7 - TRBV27 CASSSYPKGGYEQYF TGTGCCAGCAGTTCCTACCCTAAGGGAGGCTACGAGCAGTACTTC
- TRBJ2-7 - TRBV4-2 CASSQAARGPAEQYF TGTGCCAGCAGCCAAGCGGCTCGCGGTCCCGCCGAGCAGTACTTC
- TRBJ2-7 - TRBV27 CASSLSPVYYEQYF TGTGCCAGCAGTTTATCACCAGTCTACTACGAGCAGTACTTC
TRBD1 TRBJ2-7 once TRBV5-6 CASRDRGSYEQYF TGTGCCAGCCGGGACAGGGGGTCCTACGAGCAGTACTTC
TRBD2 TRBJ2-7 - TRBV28 CASIGVGEGDEQYF TGTGCCAGCATCGGGGTAGGGGAGGGCGACGAGCAGTACTTC
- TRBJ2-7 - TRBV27 CASSPDGLTYEQYF TGTGCCAGCAGTCCAGACGGACTCACCTACGAGCAGTACTTC
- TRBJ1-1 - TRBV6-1 CASSQVQGLGTEAFF TGTGCCAGCAGTCAAGTACAGGGTTTAGGCACTGAAGCTTTCTTT
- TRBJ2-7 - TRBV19 CASSGGQFYEQYF TGTGCCAGTAGTGGCGGACAGTTTTACGAGCAGTACTTC
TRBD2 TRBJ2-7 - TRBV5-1 CASSWSGSQYEQYF TGCGCCAGCAGCTGGAGCGGGAGTCAATACGAGCAGTACTTC
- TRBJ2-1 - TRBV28 CASSFYPYNEQFF TGTGCCAGCAGTTTTTACCCATACAATGAGCAGTTCTTC
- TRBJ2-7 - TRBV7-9 CASSFPRSTTYEQYF TGTGCCAGCAGCTTCCCGCGGTCCACTACCTACGAGCAGTACTTC
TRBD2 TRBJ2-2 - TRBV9 CASSVGGTSGKIIAGELFF TGTGCCAGCAGCGTAGGAGGGACTAGCGGGAAAATAATCGCCGGGGAGCTGTTTTTT
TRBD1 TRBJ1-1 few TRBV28 CASSYDREGNTEAFF TGTGCCAGCAGTTACGACAGGGAGGGGAACACTGAAGCTTTCTTT
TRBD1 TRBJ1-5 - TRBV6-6 CASQGVRNQPQHF TGTGCCAGTCAGGGGGTTCGCAATCAGCCCCAGCATTTT
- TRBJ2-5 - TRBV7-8 CASSFSGQGGSAQYF TGTGCCAGCAGCTTCTCGGGTCAAGGGGGTTCGGCCCAGTACTTC
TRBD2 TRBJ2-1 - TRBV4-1 CASSQGIAGGGFGEQFF TGCGCCAGCAGCCAGGGTATAGCGGGAGGGGGATTCGGTGAGCAGTTCTTC
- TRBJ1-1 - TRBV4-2 CASSQGTRENTEAFF TGTGCCAGCAGCCAAGGGACACGGGAGAACACTGAAGCTTTCTTT
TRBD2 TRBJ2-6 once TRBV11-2 CASSTPTSGRAGANVLTF TGTGCCAGCAGCACCCCGACTAGCGGGAGGGCTGGGGCCAACGTCCTGACTTTC
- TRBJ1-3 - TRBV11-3 CASSLPRGGNTIYF TGTGCCAGCAGCCTCCCAAGAGGTGGAAACACCATATATTTT
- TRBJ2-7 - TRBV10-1 CASINLWYF TGCGCCAGCATTAACCTATGGTACTTC
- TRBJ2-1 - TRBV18 CASSPAEGSSYNEQFF TGTGCCAGCTCCCCGGCGGAGGGGAGCTCCTACAATGAGCAGTTCTTC
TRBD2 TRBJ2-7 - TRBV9 CASSARGLAGDDEQYF TGTGCCAGCAGCGCACGCGGACTAGCGGGAGATGACGAGCAGTACTTC
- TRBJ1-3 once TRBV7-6 CASSHPLEGLSGNTIYF TGTGCCAGCAGCCATCCATTGGAAGGCCTATCTGGAAACACCATATATTTT
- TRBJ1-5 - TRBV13 CASSLRGGNQPQHF TGTGCCAGCAGCTTACGGGGGGGAAATCAGCCCCAGCATTTT
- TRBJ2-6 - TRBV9 CASSLPTHPPSGANVLTF TGTGCCAGCAGCCTCCCGACTCATCCCCCGTCTGGGGCCAACGTCCTGACTTTC
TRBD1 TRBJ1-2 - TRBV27 CASSSGGYYGYTF TGTGCCAGCAGTTCAGGGGGGTACTATGGCTACACCTTC
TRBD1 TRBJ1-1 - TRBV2 CASRVTGGTEAFF TGTGCCAGCAGGGTTACAGGGGGCACTGAAGCTTTCTTT
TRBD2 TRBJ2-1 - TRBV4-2 CASSQRGTSPLNEQFF TGTGCCAGCAGCCAACGTGGGACTAGCCCGCTCAATGAGCAGTTCTTC
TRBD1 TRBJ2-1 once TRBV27 CASRDRGFVEQFF TGTGCCAGCCGGGACAGGGGTTTCGTTGAGCAGTTCTTC
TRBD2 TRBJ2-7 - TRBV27 CASSLALAGGEQYF TGTGCCAGCAGTTTAGCCCTTGCGGGGGGCGAGCAGTACTTC
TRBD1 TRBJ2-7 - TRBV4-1 CASSQDRTGVMPYEQYF TGCGCCAGCAGCCAAGATAGGACAGGGGTCATGCCCTACGAGCAGTACTTC
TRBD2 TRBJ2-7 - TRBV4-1 CASSPAGLAYEQYF TGCGCCAGCAGCCCGGCCGGACTAGCCTACGAGCAGTACTTC
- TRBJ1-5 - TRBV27 CASSFGFSQPQHF TGTGCCAGCAGTTTCGGCTTTTCCCAGCCCCAGCATTTT
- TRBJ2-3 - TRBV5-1 CASSPMALNTQYF TGCGCCAGCAGCCCGATGGCACTGAATACGCAGTATTTT